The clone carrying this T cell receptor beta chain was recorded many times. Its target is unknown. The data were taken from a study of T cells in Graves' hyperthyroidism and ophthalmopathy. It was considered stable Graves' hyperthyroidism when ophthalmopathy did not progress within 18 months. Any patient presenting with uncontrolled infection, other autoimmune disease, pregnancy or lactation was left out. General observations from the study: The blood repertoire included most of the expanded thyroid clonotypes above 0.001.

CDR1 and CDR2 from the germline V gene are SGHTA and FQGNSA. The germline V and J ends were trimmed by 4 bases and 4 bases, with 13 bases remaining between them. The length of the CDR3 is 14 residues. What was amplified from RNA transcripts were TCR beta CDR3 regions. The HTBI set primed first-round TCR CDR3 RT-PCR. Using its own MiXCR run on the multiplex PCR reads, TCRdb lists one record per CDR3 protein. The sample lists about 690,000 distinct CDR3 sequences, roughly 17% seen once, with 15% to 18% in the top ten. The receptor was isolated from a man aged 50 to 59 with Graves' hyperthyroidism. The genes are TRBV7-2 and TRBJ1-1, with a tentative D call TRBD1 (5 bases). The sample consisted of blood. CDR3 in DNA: TGTGCCAGCAGCTCGGGGCCCTGGAGCACTGAAGCTTTCTTT. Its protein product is CASSSGPWSTEAFF.